The subject of this entry is one TCR beta chain. Its antigen is still unknown. The V gene end was trimmed by 4 bases and the J gene end by 7 bases; junction bases not matched to a gene: 7. This CDR3 comprises 13 residues. CDR1 is SGHNT, CDR2 YYREEE, per germline (reference sequence). The data originate from a study of cytomegalovirus exposure and HLA in healthy donors. Study details: Earlier work reported approximately 110 million unique TCR beta sequences from 180 million or so T cells.

PCR primers comprised 60 Vbeta and 13 Jbeta primers. Profiled with immunoSEQ multiplex PCR; TCRdb holds only in-frame clones, not every one. The top ten hold roughly 2.3% of the sample, which has 280,000 or so clones, 80% to 90% seen once. Study findings and constraints: Some public TCRs appeared in many individuals, while most sequences were rare. In a later analysis, donors in an Asian-associated ancestry cluster reportedly had fewer N-insertions in productive TCRs than the cohort mean. Analysis was carried out at a later point, and it linked a missense DCLRE1C variant to TCR beta V- and J-gene trimming.

The origin of this receptor is a woman aged 18-29 years in good health and CMV-seronegative. The specimen was PBMCs. The rearrangement links TRBV5-4 to TRBJ1-2; 7 bases line up with TRBD1. Written as DNA, the CDR3 is TGTGCCAGCAGCCCGGGACAGACGACTGGCTACACCTTC. Amino acid sequence: CASSPGQTTGYTF. Variable domain in full (rest from reference TRBV5-4 and TRBJ1-2): ETGVTQSPTHLIKTRGQQVTLRCSSQSGHNTVSWYQQALGQGPQFIFQYYREEENGRGNFPPRFSGLQFPNYSSELNVNALELDDSALYLCASSPGQTTGYTFGSGTRLTVV.